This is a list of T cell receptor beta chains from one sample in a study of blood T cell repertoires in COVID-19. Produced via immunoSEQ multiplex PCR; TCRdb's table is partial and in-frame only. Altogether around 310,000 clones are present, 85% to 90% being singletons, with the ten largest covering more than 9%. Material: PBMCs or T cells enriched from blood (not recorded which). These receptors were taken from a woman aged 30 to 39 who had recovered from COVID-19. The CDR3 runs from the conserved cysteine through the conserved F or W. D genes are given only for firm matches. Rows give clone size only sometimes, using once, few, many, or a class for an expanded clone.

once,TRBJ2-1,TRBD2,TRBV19,CASSSGGSPSYNEQFF,TGTGCCAGTAGTAGTGGCGGGAGCCCCTCCTACAATGAGCAGTTCTTC
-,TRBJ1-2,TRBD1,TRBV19,CASHQTQGADYGYTF,TGTGCCAGCCACCAAACACAGGGGGCGGACTATGGCTACACCTTC
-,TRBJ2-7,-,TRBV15,CATSSLRGHSYEQYF,TGTGCCACCAGCAGCCTGCGAGGTCATTCCTACGAGCAGTACTTC
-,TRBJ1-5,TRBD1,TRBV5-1,CASSPTGGTGQPQHF,TGCGCCAGCAGCCCGACAGGGGGCACGGGTCAGCCCCAGCATTTT
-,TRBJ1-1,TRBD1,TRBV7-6,CASSSGTGGVPEAFF,TGTGCCAGCAGCTCCGGGACAGGGGGTGTACCTGAAGCTTTCTTT
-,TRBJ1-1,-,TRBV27,CASSTMHRGHRNTEAFF,TGTGCCAGCAGTACCATGCACCGGGGACACAGGAACACTGAAGCTTTCTTT
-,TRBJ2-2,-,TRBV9,CASSADWGPGELFF,TGTGCCAGCAGCGCCGACTGGGGCCCCGGGGAGCTGTTTTTT
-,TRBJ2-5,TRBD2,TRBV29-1,CSVCRLAEMYQETQYF,TGCAGCGTTTGTCGACTAGCGGAGATGTACCAAGAGACCCAGTACTTC
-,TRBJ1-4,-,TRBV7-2,CASSLGGRREKLFF,TGTGCCAGCAGCTTAGGTGGCAGGAGGGAAAAACTGTTTTTT
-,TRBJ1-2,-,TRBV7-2,CASSLRQNFLYGYTF,TGTGCCAGCAGCTTGAGACAGAACTTTCTCTATGGCTACACCTTC
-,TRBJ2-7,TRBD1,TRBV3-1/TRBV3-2,CASRRTGSSYEQYF,TGTGCCAGCAGACGGACAGGGAGCTCCTACGAGCAGTACTTC
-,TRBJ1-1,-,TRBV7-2,CASSSTPLMGRTEAFF,TGTGCCAGCAGCTCCACCCCACTGATGGGGAGAACTGAAGCTTTCTTT
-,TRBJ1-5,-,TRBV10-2,CASTPHGGRGGNQPQHF,TGCGCCAGCACTCCGCACGGGGGAAGAGGGGGCAATCAGCCCCAGCATTTT
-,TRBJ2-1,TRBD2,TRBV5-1,CASSRLAGVDNEQFF,TGCGCCAGCTCCAGACTAGCGGGAGTCGACAATGAGCAGTTCTTC
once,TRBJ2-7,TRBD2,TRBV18,CASSPPGTSGRIVREQYF,TGTGCCAGCTCACCACCCGGGACTAGCGGGAGGATTGTCCGGGAGCAGTACTTC
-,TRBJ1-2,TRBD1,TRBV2,CASRYRGPSIDYGYTF,TGTGCCAGCAGGTACAGGGGACCGTCAATTGACTATGGCTACACCTTC
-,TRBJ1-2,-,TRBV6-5,CASSYSTRNYGYTF,TGTGCCAGCAGTTACTCAACCCGGAACTATGGCTACACCTTC
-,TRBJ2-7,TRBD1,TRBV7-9,CASSLPDRAWGSYEQYF,TGTGCCAGCAGCTTACCCGACAGGGCGTGGGGGTCCTACGAGCAGTACTTC
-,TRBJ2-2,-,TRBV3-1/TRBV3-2,CASSQDVGVRELFF,TGTGCCAGCAGCCAAGATGTAGGGGTTCGGGAGCTGTTTTTT
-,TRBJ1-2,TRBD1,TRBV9,CASSVGGTGDGYTF,TGTGCCAGCAGCGTAGGTGGGACAGGAGATGGCTACACCTTC
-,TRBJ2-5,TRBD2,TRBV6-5,CASSYGTSGRETQYF,TGTGCCAGCAGTTACGGGACTAGCGGGAGAGAGACCCAGTACTTC
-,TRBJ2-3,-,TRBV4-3,CASSPLYRPGSTDTQYF,TGCGCCAGCAGCCCGCTTTACCGGCCGGGGAGCACAGATACGCAGTATTTT
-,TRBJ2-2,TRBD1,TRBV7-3,CASSLNSGTGNTGELFF,TGTGCCAGCAGCTTAAATTCGGGGACAGGGAACACCGGGGAGCTGTTTTTT
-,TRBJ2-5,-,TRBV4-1,CASSQGPPGVVETQYF,TGCGCCAGCAGCCAAGGCCCCCCGGGAGTAGTGGAGACCCAGTACTTC
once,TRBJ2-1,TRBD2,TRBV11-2,CASSLVGASGRNEQFF,TGTGCCAGCAGCTTAGTTGGGGCTAGCGGACGTAATGAGCAGTTCTTC
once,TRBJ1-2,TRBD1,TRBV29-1,CSVVWRGPNYGYTF,TGCAGCGTTGTCTGGAGGGGGCCTAACTATGGCTACACCTTC
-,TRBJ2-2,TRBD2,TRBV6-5,CASSYHRGDGTGELFF,TGTGCCAGCAGTTACCATCGGGGGGACGGGACCGGGGAGCTGTTTTTT
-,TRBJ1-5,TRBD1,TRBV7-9,CASSQTGGHQPQHF,TGTGCCAGCAGCCAGACAGGGGGCCATCAGCCCCAGCATTTT
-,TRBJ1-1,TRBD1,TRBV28,CASINRGNTEAFF,TGTGCCAGCATAAACAGGGGGAACACTGAAGCTTTCTTT
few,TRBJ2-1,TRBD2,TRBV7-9,CASSPTPLAGVQFF,TGTGCCAGCAGCCCCACCCCGCTAGCGGGAGTGCAGTTCTTC
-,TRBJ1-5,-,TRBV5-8,CASSLGQASDQPQHF,TGTGCCAGCAGCTTGGGGCAAGCCAGCGATCAGCCCCAGCATTTT
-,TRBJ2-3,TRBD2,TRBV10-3,CAISEWGSGRPDTQYF,TGTGCCATCAGTGAGTGGGGTAGCGGGAGGCCAGATACGCAGTATTTT
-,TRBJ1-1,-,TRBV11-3,CASSLVPNGNTEAFF,TGTGCCAGCAGCTTAGTACCCAACGGGAACACTGAAGCTTTCTTT
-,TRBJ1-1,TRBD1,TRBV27,CASSLGTGRGTEAFF,TGTGCCAGCAGCCTTGGGACAGGTCGGGGGACTGAAGCTTTCTTT
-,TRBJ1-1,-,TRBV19,CASSIGFQGWLNTEAFF,TGTGCCAGTAGTATTGGATTTCAGGGGTGGTTGAACACTGAAGCTTTCTTT
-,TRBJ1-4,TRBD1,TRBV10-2,CASRMGQNNEKLFF,TGCGCCAGCAGAATGGGACAGAATAATGAAAAACTGTTTTTT
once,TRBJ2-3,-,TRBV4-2,CASSLQGGRGDTQYF,TGTGCCAGCAGCCTGCAAGGGGGGAGGGGAGATACGCAGTATTTT
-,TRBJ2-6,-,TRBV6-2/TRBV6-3,CASSLQGNSGANVLTF,TGTGCCAGCAGTTTGCAGGGAAATTCTGGGGCCAACGTCCTGACTTTC
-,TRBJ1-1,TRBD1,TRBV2,CASRGDRVTEAFF,TGTGCCAGCAGGGGGGACAGGGTGACTGAAGCTTTCTTT
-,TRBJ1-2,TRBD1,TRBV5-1,CASSVGTGRRYTF,TGCGCCAGCAGCGTGGGGACAGGACGGCGCTACACCTTC
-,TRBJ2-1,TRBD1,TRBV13,CASRRPGQGYHEQFF,TGTGCCAGCAGGCGACCGGGACAGGGATATCATGAGCAGTTCTTC
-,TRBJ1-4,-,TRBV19,CASSSQSATNEKLFF,TGTGCCAGTAGTTCGCAGTCTGCAACTAATGAAAAACTGTTTTTT
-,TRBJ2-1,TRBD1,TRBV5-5,CASSSSRVGRGLSDEQFF,TGTGCCAGCAGCTCCAGCAGGGTGGGCAGGGGGCTCTCGGATGAGCAGTTCTTC
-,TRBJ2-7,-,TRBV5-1,CASSLESGGWVTESYEQYF,TGCGCCAGCAGCTTGGAATCCGGCGGGTGGGTGACGGAGTCCTACGAGCAGTACTTC
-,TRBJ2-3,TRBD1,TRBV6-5,CASSQPGQGTDTQYF,TGTGCCAGCAGCCAACCGGGACAGGGAACAGATACGCAGTATTTT
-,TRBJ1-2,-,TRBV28,CASRGPFLGGYTF,TGTGCCAGCAGGGGGCCATTTTTAGGGGGCTACACCTTC
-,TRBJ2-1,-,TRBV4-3,CASSQDEGVSYNEQFF,TGCGCCAGCAGCCAAGATGAGGGAGTCTCCTACAATGAGCAGTTCTTC
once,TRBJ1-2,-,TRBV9,CASSVEESYGYTF,TGTGCCAGCAGCGTAGAGGAGTCTTATGGCTACACCTTC
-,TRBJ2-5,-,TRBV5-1,CASSLAVVGFVRETQYF,TGCGCCAGCAGCTTGGCCGTAGTAGGATTCGTGAGGGAGACCCAGTACTTC
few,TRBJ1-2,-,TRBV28,CASSLYTQKYYGYTF,TGTGCCAGCAGTTTATACACACAGAAGTACTATGGCTACACCTTC
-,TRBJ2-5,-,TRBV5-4,CASSLRGVEETQYF,TGTGCCAGCAGCCTCCGCGGGGTAGAAGAGACCCAGTACTTC